The next 30 T cell receptor beta chains were all read from a single sample in a study of CD8+ T cells in alopecia areata. Following RNA extraction, reverse transcription yielded cDNA that acted as the sequencing template. The table came from immunoSEQ multiplex PCR; TCRdb's copy has only in-frame clones and leaves some out. The sample holds approximately 180,000 clones, 63% seen once. Material: CD4+ T cells sorted from blood, obtained at week 0. The receptors were sampled from a human donor with alopecia areata.

The rearrangement joins TRBV29-1 to TRBJ1-1, with TRBD1 identical over 11 bases. Germline trimming cut 7 bases from V and 6 bases from J; bases unmatched to any gene: 13. Germline loops: CDR1 SQVTM, CDR2 ANQGSEA. CDR3 length: 15 amino acids. For the CDR3, the DNA is TGCAGCGCCCGAAGGGGGACAGGGGGTGTCGCTGAAGCTTTCTTT. Protein: CSARRGTGGVAEAFF.

The chain uses TRBV30 and TRBJ1-1; 7 bases line up with TRBD1. The CDR3 loop spans 11 amino acids. Looked up from germline, CDR1 is GTSNPN and CDR2 is SVGIG (reference sequence). The junction had 9 bases not matched to a gene; V was cut back by 6 bases and J by 11 bases. The CDR3: CACLQGSEAFF. In DNA, the CDR3 is TGTGCCTGTCTACAGGGGTCGGAGGCTTTCTTT.

The J gene is TRBJ2-3, the V gene TRBV27; 7 bases map to TRBD1. The V segment lost 6 bases and the J segment 1 base; nucleotides outside the gene matches: 7. The CDR3 has 15 residues. CDR1 is MNHEY, CDR2 SMNVEV, per germline (reference sequence). CDR3 region: CASSPTGQRTDTQYF. DNA for the CDR3: TGTGCCAGCAGCCCTACGGGACAGCGCACAGATACGCAGTATTTT.

This clone showed up just a few times. The sample holds other DNA sequences that translate to the same CDR3. This chain's CDR3 is CSVGQGADQPQHF. For the CDR3, the DNA is TGCAGCGTGGGACAGGGGGCGGATCAGCCCCAGCATTTT. V and J are TRBV29-1 and TRBJ1-5, with 12 bases that match TRBD1. The CDR3 loop spans 13 amino acids. The V gene end was trimmed by 6 bases and the J gene end by 5 bases; junction bases not matched to a gene: 2. CDR1 SQVTM and CDR2 ANQGSEA come from the germline V gene. Full variable domain (remainder filled in from reference TRBV29-1 and TRBJ1-5): SAVISQKPSRDICQRGTSLTIQCQVDSQVTMMFWYRQQPGQSLTLIATANQGSEATYESGFVIDKFPISRPNLTFSTLTVSNMSPEDSSIYLCSVGQGADQPQHFGDGTRLSIL.

This chain links TRBV11-1 with TRBJ2-5, with 10 bases lining up with TRBD2. Germline lookup yields CDR1 SGHAT and CDR2 FQDESV (reference sequence). This CDR3 region has 15 residues. V shed 5 bases and J 0 bases; nucleotides not matched to a gene: 3. CDR3 in amino acids: CASSRTSGHQETQYF. In nucleotides, the CDR3 is TGTGCCAGCAGCCGGACTAGCGGACACCAAGAGACCCAGTACTTC.

This clone appeared a few times. The rearrangement links TRBV18 to TRBJ2-3; D not resolved. Trimming stripped 2 bases from V and 2 bases from J, with 5 bases between. CDR1 is KGHSH, CDR2 LQKENI, per germline. The CDR3 totals 13 residues. The CDR3 region has the DNA TGTGCCAGCTCACCAGCAGTCACAGATACGCAGTATTTT. As protein: CASSPAVTDTQYF.

This clone has a single count. The chain combines TRBV30 with TRBJ2-6, with 8 bases matching TRBD2. There are 16 residues in the CDR3. Unmatched junction bases numbered 3, after V lost 0 bases and J lost 2 bases. Germline V gene sequence: CDR1 GTSNPN, CDR2 SVGIG (reference sequence). Here the CDR3 DNA reads TGTGCCTGGAGTGTCCGGGGGGGCGCTGGGGCCAACGTCCTGACTTTC. Translation gives CAWSVRGGAGANVLTF.

The gene calls are TRBV5-6 and TRBJ2-6; tentatively, D is TRBD1 (5 bases). The CDR3 is 14 residues long. Germline-derived CDR1 and CDR2 are SGHDT and YYEEEE. V was clipped by 6 bases and J by 2 bases, with 9 bases between them. CDR3 nucleotide sequence: TGTGCCAGCACGACACAGGCTGGGGCCAACGTCCTGACTTTC. This translates into CASTTQAGANVLTF.

This clone occurred a few times. The CDR3 reads CASSGGQSSGELFF. Here the CDR3 DNA reads TGTGCCAGCAGTGGGGGACAAAGCTCCGGGGAGCTGTTTTTT. This rearrangement joins TRBV25-1 to TRBJ2-2; tentative D call: TRBD1 (6 bases). Trimming took off 4 bases at V and 6 bases at J, with 12 bases between the two ends. In germline, CDR1 is MGHDK, CDR2 SYGVNS. The CDR3 contains 14 residues.

With respect to this clone: The identical CDR3 is also encoded by other nucleotide sequences in the sample. The chain links TRBV2 to TRBJ2-5, with D unclear. The CDR3 has 10 amino acids. Germline-derived CDR1 and CDR2 are SNHLY and FYNNEI. Trimming left V 6 bases short and J 5 bases short, with 4 bases between. The CDR3 spells CASREETQYF. In nucleotides, the CDR3 is TGTGCCAGCAGAGAGGAGACCCAGTACTTC.

J is TRBJ1-2 and V is TRBV7-2; D remains ambiguous. The CDR3 totals 12 residues. From germline, CDR1 is SGHTA and CDR2 FQGNSA. Trimming shortened V by 3 bases and J by 7 bases, and 9 bases separated the two germline ends. The CDR3 DNA reads TGTGCCAGCAGCTTTACAGAGCTTGGCTACACCTTC. This encodes CASSFTELGYTF.

This clone was seen repeatedly, ten times or more. V gene TRBV28 combines with J gene TRBJ1-1; D possibly corresponds to TRBD1 (6 bases). Trimming left V 6 bases short and J 3 bases short, with 11 bases between. The CDR3 extends over 13 amino acids. The germline V gene has CDR1 MDHEN and CDR2 SYDVKM. The CDR3 is CASRYRVDTEAFF. The DNA for the CDR3 is TGTGCCAGCAGGTACAGGGTTGACACTGAAGCTTTCTTT.

This clone has just one count. The J gene is TRBJ2-7, the V gene TRBV30; D remains unclear. Germline loops: CDR1 GTSNPN, CDR2 SVGIG (reference sequence). This CDR3 has 13 amino acids. V lost 2 bases to trimming and J lost 1 base, with 9 bases between them. The CDR3 region is CAWSSDLSYEQYF. In DNA, the CDR3 is TGTGCCTGGAGTTCGGACCTTTCCTACGAGCAGTACTTC.

V usage is TRBV30 and J usage is TRBJ1-5, with D unclear. Germline CDR1 GTSNPN, CDR2 SVGIG (reference sequence). With 1 base removed from V and 0 bases from J, the gap between germline ends came to 4 bases. The CDR3 totals 13 residues. CDR3 nucleotide sequence: TGTGCCTGGAGTGGGGATAGCAATCAGCCCCAGCATTTT. The encoded protein is CAWSGDSNQPQHF.

Remarks on this clone: This specimen includes other DNA sequences encoding the same CDR3. The V and J genes are TRBV18 and TRBJ2-5; tentative D call: TRBD1 (5 bases). Germline V CDR1 and CDR2: KGHSH, LQKENI. This CDR3 is built from 13 residues. Trimming left V 3 bases short and J 3 bases short, with 8 bases between. The CDR3 sequence is CASSPDSKETQYF. CDR3 DNA: TGTGCCAGCTCACCCGACAGCAAAGAGACCCAGTACTTC.

The genes are TRBV4-3 and TRBJ2-2; D tentatively fits TRBD1 or TRBD2 (5 bases each). V was clipped by 2 bases and J by 6 bases, with 10 bases between them. The V gene's germline CDR1 is LGHNA and CDR2 YSLEER. The CDR3 is made up of 14 amino acids. CDR3 protein: CASSQHEGSGELFF. The DNA for the CDR3 is TGCGCCAGCAGCCAACACGAGGGGTCCGGGGAGCTGTTTTTT.

The chain has TRBV4-3 and TRBJ2-5, with 7 positions matching TRBD1. The V gene's germline CDR1 is LGHNA and CDR2 YSLEER. The CDR3 contains 16 residues. Trimming cost V 4 bases and J 7 bases; bases outside gene matches: 15. DNA of the CDR3: TGCGCCAGCAGCCCAGACAGGGACCTAACTCGAGGGACCCAGTACTTC. Its translation: CASSPDRDLTRGTQYF.

The chain recombines TRBV30 with TRBJ2-4; D not resolved. CDR1 is GTSNPN, CDR2 SVGIG, per germline (reference sequence). V gave up 1 base and J gave up 0 bases, with 7 bases separating them. The CDR3 length is 14 residues. The CDR3 nucleotides read TGTGCCTGGAGTGCAAATCTAGCCAAAAACATTCAGTACTTC. Encoded protein: CAWSANLAKNIQYF.

This clone has more than one count but fewer than ten. J is TRBJ2-1 and V is TRBV2, with 12 bases fitting TRBD2. The CDR3 extends over 15 amino acids. Germline V gives CDR1 SNHLY, CDR2 FYNNEI. Unmatched junction bases numbered 3, after V lost 9 bases and J lost 0 bases. The CDR3, as DNA: TGTGCCAGGACTAGCGGGGGCACCTCCTACAATGAGCAGTTCTTC. This translates into CARTSGGTSYNEQFF.

This clone was observed a single time. This rearrangement joins TRBV5-4 to TRBJ2-7; 8 bases are shared with TRBD1. The CDR3 contains 15 residues. CDR1 and CDR2 from the germline V gene are SGHNT and YYREEE (reference sequence). The V and J ends lost 5 bases and 1 base, in that order; junction bases with no gene match: 8. CDR3 nucleotide sequence: TGTGCCAGCAGGGAAGGACAGGGTTTATCCTACGAGCAGTACTTC. Translating gives CASREGQGLSYEQYF.

The chain carries TRBV30 and TRBJ2-7; possibly TRBD1 for D (6 bases). The germline gives CDR1 GTSNPN, CDR2 SVGIG (reference sequence). Trimming cost V 0 bases and J 3 bases, with 18 bases left between them. The CDR3 length is 16 residues. The CDR3, as DNA: TGTGCCTGGAGTGTAACAGGGACGGGCTTGGGCTACGAGCAGTACTTC. Residues: CAWSVTGTGLGYEQYF.

The table lists this clone with a few counts. The V call is TRBV5-1, the J call TRBJ2-1; D gene uncertain. The CDR3 spans 12 residues. Germline CDR1 reads SGHRS; CDR2 reads YFSETQ. Trimming stripped 4 bases from V and 3 bases from J, with 5 bases between. CDR3 coding DNA: TGCGCCAGCAGCGTGGGCTACAATGAGCAGTTCTTC. Protein: CASSVGYNEQFF.

This clone was counted a few times. The identical CDR3 is also encoded by other nucleotide sequences in the sample. The rearrangement joins TRBV5-6 to TRBJ2-7; the match to TRBD1 covers 8 bases. V lost 2 bases and J lost 1; bases outside the gene matches: 2. From germline, CDR1 is SGHDT and CDR2 YYEEEE. The CDR3 runs to 14 residues. CDR3 in DNA: TGTGCCAGCAGCTTAGGACAGGGTTCCTACGAGCAGTACTTC. This sequence encodes CASSLGQGSYEQYF.

The table lists this clone with a few counts. The chain joins TRBV30 to TRBJ2-6; perhaps TRBD2 as D (5 bases). Trimming shortened V by 0 bases and J by 1 base, and 7 bases separated the two germline ends. Germline loops: CDR1 GTSNPN, CDR2 SVGIG (reference sequence). The CDR3 has 15 residues. The CDR3 region is CAWSVGRSGANVLTF. DNA for the CDR3: TGTGCCTGGAGTGTGGGGAGATCTGGGGCCAACGTCCTGACTTTC.

This chain links TRBV2 with TRBJ2-3; unclear D gene. The CDR3 sequence is 13 residues long. In germline, CDR1 is SNHLY, CDR2 FYNNEI. V was trimmed by 5 bases and J by 2 bases, leaving 8 bases between them. CDR3 loop: CASSQATTDTQYF. The CDR3 DNA reads TGTGCCAGCAGTCAGGCCACCACAGATACGCAGTATTTT. Using reference TRBV2 and TRBJ2-3 for the parts outside the CDR3, the full variable domain is EPEVTQTPSHQVTQMGQEVILRCVPISNHLYFYWYRQILGQKVEFLVSFYNNEISEKSEIFDDQFSVERPDGSNFTLKIRSTKLEDSAMYFCASSQATTDTQYFGPGTRLTVL.

V and J are TRBV7-2 and TRBJ1-6; 7 nucleotides align to TRBD1. With V trimmed by 2 bases and J by 7 bases, 2 bases remained unmatched. The germline V gene encodes CDR1 SGHTA and CDR2 FQGNSA. The CDR3 length is 14 residues. CDR3: CASSLWTGNSPLHF. The CDR3 nucleotides read TGTGCCAGCAGCTTATGGACAGGCAATTCACCCCTCCACTTT.

The rearrangement links TRBV6-5 to TRBJ2-3, with 7 bases identical to TRBD2. With V trimmed by 4 bases and J by 2 bases, 9 bases remained unmatched. The CDR3 consists of 16 residues. CDR1 and CDR2 (germline): MNHEY, SVGAGI. Written as DNA, the CDR3 is TGTGCCAGCAGTTCTCAGCGGGCGGGGGACACAGATACGCAGTATTTT. Protein sequence: CASSSQRAGDTDTQYF.

About this clone itself: Additional DNA sequences in this sample encode the identical CDR3. This chain uses TRBV29-1 with TRBJ2-7, with 10 bases fitting TRBD1. With 7 bases clipped from V and 3 bases from J, the junction kept 3 bases outside the gene matches. This CDR3 region has 12 residues. CDR1 and CDR2 from the germline V gene are SQVTM and ANQGSEA. The CDR3: CSGRTGGYEQYF. The CDR3 nucleotides read TGCAGCGGAAGGACAGGGGGCTACGAGCAGTACTTC.

The chain uses TRBV30 and TRBJ1-1; no reliable D call. The V and J ends lost 4 bases and 0 bases respectively, with 12 bases between them. Germline-derived CDR1 and CDR2 are GTSNPN and SVGIG (reference sequence). There are 14 residues in the CDR3. This CDR3 reads CAWTRDGMNTEAFF. Here the CDR3 DNA reads TGTGCCTGGACCAGAGACGGAATGAACACTGAAGCTTTCTTT.

The rearrangement links TRBV29-1 to TRBJ2-2; 8 positions match TRBD1. CDR3 length: 13 amino acids. Losses at the gene ends were 6 bases for V and 8 bases for J; bases not matched to a gene: 8. In germline, CDR1 is SQVTM, CDR2 ANQGSEA. CDR3 loop: CSVQRTGTGELFF. CDR3 DNA: TGCAGCGTCCAACGGACAGGGACAGGGGAGCTGTTTTTT.